The 9 T cell receptor beta chains presented below share a single source sample, sequenced in a study of cytomegalovirus exposure and HLA in healthy donors. A multiplex PCR was run with 60 Vbeta primers and 13 Jbeta primers. Clones were read by immunoSEQ multiplex PCR, and TCRdb kept only the in-frame ones, dropping some. The table shows 100,000 to 150,000 clones, with roughly 80% occurring only once. Sequenced input: PBMCs. These receptors were taken from a woman aged 40 to 50 in good health and CMV-seropositive.

The rearrangement links TRBV7-6 to TRBJ1-2; 12 positions match TRBD1. V trimming: 5 bases; J trimming: 6 bases; junction bases outside the gene matches: 4. Germline V gene sequence: CDR1 SGHVS, CDR2 FNYEAQ. CDR3 length equals 14 residues. CDR3 bases: TGTGCCAGCAGCAAGGGACAGGGGGCGCATGGCTACACCTTC. Amino acid sequence: CASSKGQGAHGYTF.

The chain has TRBV6-1 and TRBJ2-1; possibly TRBD1 for D (5 bases). Germline V gene data show CDR1 as MNHNS and CDR2 as SASEGT. Trimming cost V 5 bases and J 4 bases, with 9 bases left between them. The CDR3 totals 13 residues. CDR3 residues: CASSKRQYNEQFF. CDR3 nucleotides: TGTGCCAGCAGTAAGAGACAGTACAATGAGCAGTTCTTC.

This sequence joins TRBV13 and TRBJ2-3; D uncertain. The CDR3 is 12 amino acids. Germline V gene sequence: CDR1 PRHDT, CDR2 FYEKMQ (reference sequence). With 5 bases removed from V and 4 bases from J, the gap between germline ends came to 7 bases. The CDR3 loop reads CASSIIADTQYF. The CDR3 DNA sequence: TGTGCCAGCAGCATCATAGCAGATACGCAGTATTTT.

The J gene is TRBJ2-7, the V gene TRBV19; 10 nucleotides line up with TRBD2. Germline loops: CDR1 LNHDA, CDR2 SQIVND (reference sequence). V trimming: 4 bases; J trimming: 7 bases; junction bases outside the gene matches: 7. The CDR3 contains 14 residues. CDR3 in amino acids: CASSTAGGPFEQYF. In DNA, the CDR3 is TGTGCCAGTAGTACAGCGGGAGGGCCTTTTGAGCAGTACTTC.

This clone came up a few times. The genes are TRBV11-2 and TRBJ2-3, with D hard to call. This CDR3 has 15 residues. V gave up 5 bases and J gave up 0 bases, with 12 bases separating them. CDR1 and CDR2 (germline): SGHAT, FQNNGV. CDR3 in amino acids: CASSHRQRSTDTQYF. The CDR3 nucleotides are TGTGCCAGCAGCCACCGGCAGCGAAGCACAGATACGCAGTATTTT.

This clone appeared a few times. The chain uses TRBV11-3 and TRBJ1-1; D is uncertain. This CDR3 comprises 13 residues. The germline gives CDR1 SGHNT, CDR2 YENEEA. Trimming took off 5 bases at V and 1 base at J, with 8 bases between the two ends. This CDR3 is CASSLTANTEAFF. The CDR3 DNA is TGTGCCAGCAGCCTTACAGCGAACACTGAAGCTTTCTTT.

The rearrangement joins TRBV23-1 to TRBJ2-1, with 9 bases aligning to TRBD1. TRBV23-1 is designated an ORF whose function remains uncertain. The junction had 20 bases not matched to a gene; V was cut back by 7 bases and J by 10 bases. The CDR3 covers 17 residues. The CDR3 DNA follows: TGCGCCAGCACTCCCACCGGGACAGGGTGGGGGTTTGGGGAGCAGTTCTTC. Encoded protein: CASTPTGTGWGFGEQFF.

J is TRBJ2-7 and V is TRBV6-1; 14 bases match TRBD2. Unmatched junction bases numbered 3, after V lost 7 bases and J lost 4 bases. The CDR3 spans 14 residues. The V gene's germline CDR1 is MNHNS and CDR2 SASEGT. Here the CDR3 DNA reads TGTGCCAGCATAGGGACTAGCGGGAGTTACGAGCAGTACTTC. This translates into CASIGTSGSYEQYF.

This rearrangement joins TRBV5-5 to TRBJ2-1; TRBD2 is a possible D gene (6 bases). The ends were cut back, 0 bases at V and 8 bases at J, with 12 bases in the middle. The CDR3 contains 14 residues. Germline CDR1 SGHKS, CDR2 YYEKEE (reference sequence). The chain's CDR3 is CASSLGRDSDEQFF. DNA for the CDR3: TGTGCCAGCAGCTTGGGGCGGGATAGCGATGAGCAGTTCTTC. Full variable domain (rest looked up from reference TRBV5-5 and TRBJ2-1): DAGVTQSPTHLIKTRGQQVTLRCSPISGHKSVSWYQQVLGQGPQFIFQYYEKEERGRGNFPDRFSARQFPNYSSELNVNALLLGDSALYLCASSLGRDSDEQFFGPGTRLTVL.